This record covers a single T cell receptor beta chain. Its antigen remains unknown. The data are from a study of CXCR3-negative and CXCR3-positive naive CD8 T cells. The study made its TRB cDNA libraries by 5' RACE, adding UMI labels. TCRdb reprocessed the 5' RACE reads and keeps a single row for each CDR3 protein, giving no DNA. The repertoire table contains about 89,000 distinct CDR3 sequences. Per the germline V gene, CDR1 is MGHRA and CDR2 is YSYEKL. The CDR3 consists of 15 residues. The study's findings and limits: More hydrophobic TRB CDR3s were found in CXCR3-positive naive cells than in CXCR3-negative naive cells. Naive CXCR3-positive and CXCR3-negative cells shared similar TRBV-TRBJ usage, unlike memory cells.

Sequencing used naive CXCR3+ CD8+ T cells from blood. Subset of the sample: CD45RO-CCR7+CD27+CD95- naive CD8+ T cells expressing CXCR3 (TNR3+). The rearrangement uses TRBV4-1 and TRBJ2-1; TCRdb proposes TRBD1, but this gene call is untestable without DNA. The sequence derives from a human donor in good health. Some clones in this sample may be carry-over from other donors' samples. CDR3 loop: CASSQDVGTGGEQFF.